The 8 T cell receptor beta chains reported below all come from one sample, sequenced in a study of blood T cell repertoires in COVID-19. Libraries were prepared by immunoSEQ multiplex PCR; TCRdb keeps only in-frame clonotypes and omits some of them. The sample includes 100,000 to 150,000 clones, approximately 85% of them seen just once. Sequencing was done on a sample of peripheral blood. All receptors derive from a man older than 75 with active or convalescent COVID-19.

The chain recombines TRBV3-1 (or the pseudogene TRBV3-2) with TRBJ2-7; the match to TRBD2 covers 14 bases. This CDR3 contains 17 residues. The V gene end was trimmed by 4 bases and the J gene end by 1 base; junction bases not matched to a gene: 6. Germline CDR1 is LGHDT and CDR2 is YNNKEL (reference sequence). DNA for the CDR3: TGTGCCAGCAGCCGGGGGACTAGCGGGAGCCCGTCCTACGAGCAGTACTTC. It translates to CASSRGTSGSPSYEQYF.

The chain recombines TRBV7-9 with TRBJ2-7; 9 nucleotides line up with TRBD1. CDR1 is SEHNR and CDR2 is FQNEAQ in the germline V gene (reference sequence). CDR3 size: 16 residues. V dropped 5 bases and J dropped 2; count of bases not matched to a gene: 10. CDR3 DNA: TGTGCCAGCAGCCGCCGGGGACAGGGCCTCCCCTACGAGCAGTACTTC. Translated: CASSRRGQGLPYEQYF.

The chain is built from TRBV5-1 and TRBJ1-2, with 8 bases that match TRBD1. V was pared by 2 bases and J by 8 bases, with 11 bases of the junction left unmatched. This CDR3 is 15 amino acids long. CDR1 and CDR2 (germline): SGHRS, YFSETQ. Written as DNA, the CDR3 is TGCGCCAGCAGCTTAACCGGGACAGGCTTCGGGGGCTACACCTTC. This sequence encodes CASSLTGTGFGGYTF.

Here the CDR3 DNA reads TGTGCCAGCAGTTCGGTCCCCTACAATGAGCAGTTCTTC. Translating gives CASSSVPYNEQFF. The chain joins TRBV12-3 or TRBV12-4 to TRBJ2-1; D remains ambiguous. Deletions cut 4 bases from V and 2 bases from J, with 6 bases between. The CDR3 is 13 amino acids.

The V gene is TRBV6-5, the J gene TRBJ2-2; the D is unclear. The V gene lost 6 bases and the J gene lost 6 bases, with 17 bases spanning the gap. This CDR3 spans 15 amino acids. CDR1 and CDR2 (germline): MNHEY, SVGAGI. The CDR3 nucleotides read TGTGCCAGCAGCAATTCCCCTAGGATCCCCGGGGAGCTGTTTTTT. It specifies CASSNSPRIPGELFF.

The V and J genes are TRBV7-3 and TRBJ2-5; maybe TRBD1 (6 bases). This CDR3 contains 15 residues. The germline V and J ends were trimmed by 5 bases and 0 bases, with 13 bases remaining between them. CDR1 SGHTA and CDR2 FQGTGA come from the germline V gene. The CDR3 region has the DNA TGTGCCAGCAGCCCAAACCCAGGGGACCAAGAGACCCAGTACTTC. Translation gives CASSPNPGDQETQYF.

Remarks on this clone: Other DNA sequences from this sample encode an identical CDR3 as well. The chain has TRBV7-9 and TRBJ1-3, with a weak D call TRBD1 (5 bases). V was trimmed by 2 bases and J by 0 bases, leaving 8 bases between them. Germline loops: CDR1 SEHNR, CDR2 FQNEAQ (reference sequence). The length of the CDR3 is 15 residues. The CDR3 bases are TGTGCCAGCAGCTTAAGGGGATCCTCTGGAAACACCATATATTTT. This sequence encodes CASSLRGSSGNTIYF.

This chain joins TRBV30 and TRBJ1-5, with TRBD1 identical over 7 bases. CDR3 length equals 12 residues. Germline values: CDR1 GTSNPN, CDR2 SVGIG (reference sequence). The CDR3 nucleotides read TGTGCAGCCGGACAGGAGAATCAGCCCCAGCATTTT. This encodes CAAGQENQPQHF. The whole variable domain, filled in from reference TRBV30 and TRBJ1-5, reads SQTIHQWPATLVQPVGSPLSLECTVEGTSNPNLYWYRQAAGRGLQLLFYSVGIGQISSEVPQNLSASRPQDRQFILSSKKLLLSDSGFYLCAAGQENQPQHFGDGTRLSIL.